A single sample is the source of the 20 T cell receptor beta chains below, sequenced in a study of blood T cell repertoires in COVID-19. Using immunoSEQ multiplex PCR, the repertoire was profiled, and TCRdb retains in-frame clones only, with some absent. This repertoire shows around 400,000 clones, over 75% found once; its top ten account for 1.4% to 1.5%. The sequenced sample was PBMCs or T cells enriched from blood (not recorded which). The receptor source for this set is a woman aged 18-29 years who had been exposed to COVID-19.

The chain carries TRBV15 and TRBJ1-2, with 9 bases matching TRBD1. Germline V gives CDR1 LNHNV, CDR2 YYDKDF (reference sequence). CDR3 length: 13 residues. Unmatched junction bases numbered 7, after V lost 8 bases and J lost 6 bases. The DNA for the CDR3 is TGTGCCACCCAGGACAGGGGAACAGATGGCTACACCTTC. Amino acid sequence: CATQDRGTDGYTF. The full variable domain, completed using reference TRBV15 and TRBJ1-2, is DAMVIQNPRYQVTQFGKPVTLSCSQTLNHNVMYWYQQKSSQAPKLLFHYYDKDFNNEADTPDNFQSRRPNTSFCFLDIRSPGLGDTAMYLCATQDRGTDGYTFGSGTRLTVV.

The gene calls are TRBV6-5 and TRBJ1-1; D not resolved. The CDR3 extends over 14 amino acids. V was cut by 6 bases and J by 1 base, with 12 bases left in between. Germline lookup yields CDR1 MNHEY and CDR2 SVGAGI. CDR3 amino acids: CASSRSRGNTEAFF. CDR3 sequence (DNA): TGTGCCAGCAGCCGGTCTCGGGGGAACACTGAAGCTTTCTTT.

The chain links TRBV7-9 to TRBJ2-1; a weak D match, TRBD2 (5 bases). Trimming left V 5 bases short and J 4 bases short, with 12 bases between. Germline V CDR1 and CDR2: SEHNR, FQNEAQ (reference sequence). CDR3 length: 14 residues. The CDR3 loop is CASSPAGLYNEQFF. Written as DNA, the CDR3 is TGTGCCAGCAGCCCGGCCGGACTGTACAATGAGCAGTTCTTC.

The chain couples TRBV5-6 to TRBJ2-7, with TRBD1 matching over 7 bases. The CDR3 is 14 residues long. The V and J ends lost 0 bases and 4 bases, in that order; junction bases with no gene match: 4. In germline, CDR1 is SGHDT, CDR2 YYEEEE. The chain's CDR3 is CASSLGTGLYEQYF. CDR3 in DNA: TGTGCCAGCAGCTTGGGGACAGGCCTATACGAGCAGTACTTC.

The CDR3 DNA is TGTGCCACCAGTGAGACAGGGTTGGGCTACACCTTC. Translation: CATSETGLGYTF. The chain carries TRBV24-1 and TRBJ1-2; 7 positions agree with TRBD1. Germline assignment: CDR1 KGHDR and CDR2 SFDVKD. V trimming: 4 bases; J trimming: 8 bases; junction bases outside the gene matches: 3. This CDR3 spans 12 amino acids.

This chain uses TRBV7-2 with TRBJ1-2; TRBD1 agrees at 9 bases. Germline lookup yields CDR1 SGHTA and CDR2 FQGNSA. Losses at the gene ends were 4 bases for V and 8 bases for J; bases not matched to a gene: 14. The CDR3 is made up of 16 amino acids. The CDR3 nucleotides are TGTGCCAGCAGCTCATACCCGGGACAGGGAGAACGCGGCTACACCTTC. Translation gives CASSSYPGQGERGYTF.

This chain joins TRBV5-8 and TRBJ1-4; weak D call: TRBD1 (5 bases). CDR3 length: 18 amino acids. V was shortened by 0 bases and J by 0 bases, with 15 bases between the two germline ends. Looked up from germline, CDR1 is SGHTS and CDR2 is YDEGEE. CDR3 DNA sequence: TGTGCCAGCAGCTTGGCCTTGGTAAAGGGGCCAACTAATGAAAAACTGTTTTTT. Protein sequence: CASSLALVKGPTNEKLFF.

The chain links TRBV6-2 or TRBV6-3 to TRBJ1-6, with D possibly being TRBD1 (6 bases). Germline lookup yields CDR1 MNHEY and CDR2 SVGEGT. V lost 1 base and J lost 10, with 11 bases in between. CDR3 length: 14 residues. CDR3 bases: TGTGCCAGCAGTTACTTGGCAGGGGTCTCACCCCTCCACTTT. This sequence encodes CASSYLAGVSPLHF.

This chain joins TRBV7-9 and TRBJ2-1; 8 bases agree with TRBD1. Unmatched junction bases numbered 7, after V lost 1 base and J lost 5 bases. CDR1 and CDR2 from the germline V gene are SEHNR and FQNEAQ (reference sequence). The CDR3 runs 16 residues. In nucleotides, the CDR3 is TGTGCCAGCAGCTTAGTTCAGGGGGCTAGTAACAATGAGCAGTTCTTC. Translation: CASSLVQGASNNEQFF.

This clone was recorded a few times. V usage is TRBV2 and J usage is TRBJ1-1; no reliable D call. V lost 5 bases, J lost 3 bases, and 13 bases lay in between. The CDR3 is 14 residues long. CDR1 SNHLY and CDR2 FYNNEI come from the germline V gene. This CDR3 is CASSSARGYTEAFF. The CDR3 DNA follows: TGTGCCAGCAGTTCTGCCCGGGGATACACTGAAGCTTTCTTT.

The V gene is TRBV6-5, the J gene TRBJ1-2; D is perhaps TRBD1 (5 bases). CDR3 length equals 13 residues. Trimming shortened V by 4 bases and J by 6 bases, and 12 bases separated the two germline ends. Germline assignment: CDR1 MNHEY and CDR2 SVGAGI. The CDR3 loop reads CASSSPKGDGYTF. The CDR3 DNA reads TGTGCCAGCAGTTCCCCAAAAGGGGATGGCTACACCTTC.

This rearrangement joins TRBV7-2 to TRBJ2-3; 15 bases match TRBD2. The germline V gene encodes CDR1 SGHTA and CDR2 FQGNSA. V dropped 5 bases and J dropped 4; count of bases not matched to a gene: 4. This CDR3 spans 16 amino acids. The CDR3 bases are TGTGCCAGCAGCCCAGGACTAGCGGGAGGGTCAGATACGCAGTATTTT. It is translated as CASSPGLAGGSDTQYF.

The rearrangement links TRBV29-1 to TRBJ2-2, with TRBD2 matching 7 bases. The V gene end was trimmed by 7 bases and the J gene end by 2 bases; junction bases not matched to a gene: 10. Germline assignment: CDR1 SQVTM and CDR2 ANQGSEA. The CDR3 sequence is 15 residues long. The chain's CDR3 is CSAPAGTTNTGELFF. DNA for the CDR3: TGCAGCGCCCCGGCCGGGACTACTAACACCGGGGAGCTGTTTTTT.

J is TRBJ2-2 and V is TRBV5-1; 10 bases align to TRBD2. This CDR3 is 18 amino acids long. V shed 0 bases and J 6 bases; nucleotides not matched to a gene: 11. Germline CDR1 reads SGHRS; CDR2 reads YFSETQ. The CDR3 coding sequence is TGCGCCAGCAGCTTGGGAGGTAGCGGGGGGTCCCACGCCGGGGAGCTGTTTTTT. It codes for CASSLGGSGGSHAGELFF.

The rearrangement uses TRBV18 and TRBJ2-2; TRBD1 agrees at 9 bases. With 3 bases clipped from V and 6 bases from J, the junction kept 5 bases outside the gene matches. The CDR3 is made up of 15 amino acids. In germline, CDR1 is KGHSH, CDR2 LQKENI. The CDR3 loop reads CASSPGTGKAGELFF. In DNA, the CDR3 is TGTGCCAGCTCACCGGGGACAGGGAAGGCCGGGGAGCTGTTTTTT.

The chain links TRBV5-4 to TRBJ2-3; 13 nucleotides match TRBD2. CDR1 and CDR2 (germline): SGHNT, YYREEE (reference sequence). The CDR3 has 18 residues. The J segment lost 1 base and the V segment lost 2 bases, leaving 7 bases of the junction unmatched. DNA for the CDR3: TGTGCCAGCAGCTTCGGACTAGCGGGGGTTGTCGGCACAGATACGCAGTATTTT. Residues: CASSFGLAGVVGTDTQYF.

This chain connects TRBV14 to TRBJ1-4, with 7 bases that match TRBD1. Germline-derived CDR1 and CDR2 are SGHDN and FVKESK. The CDR3 is 16 amino acids. V trimming: 4 bases; J trimming: 4 bases; junction bases outside the gene matches: 9. The DNA of the CDR3 is TGTGCCAGCAGCCTTGAACAGGGGAAGTTTAATGAAAAACTGTTTTTT. It is translated as CASSLEQGKFNEKLFF.

This clone is a singleton in its sample. The chain links TRBV4-1 to TRBJ2-7, with 11 bases matching TRBD2. V trimming: 2 bases; J trimming: 4 bases; junction bases outside the gene matches: 13. The germline gives CDR1 MGHRA, CDR2 YSYEKL. The length of the CDR3 is 18 residues. CDR3 nucleotides: TGCGCCAGCAGCCAACCTCTAGCGGGAGGACTCAAAGAATACGAGCAGTACTTC. This codes for CASSQPLAGGLKEYEQYF.

The chain is built from TRBV6-1 and TRBJ2-7; D unresolved. Germline V gene sequence: CDR1 MNHNS, CDR2 SASEGT. V was cut by 3 bases and J by 2 bases, with 11 bases left in between. This CDR3 spans 14 amino acids. The CDR3 coding sequence is TGTGCCAGCAGTGAGGGCCTCGAAGCCTACGAGCAGTACTTC. Its translation: CASSEGLEAYEQYF.

This chain links TRBV5-1 with TRBJ1-1; D perhaps matches TRBD1 (5 bases). Between the trimmed V and J ends, which lost 4 bases and 0 bases, there was a span of 13 bases. In germline, CDR1 is SGHRS, CDR2 YFSETQ. The CDR3 consists of 15 residues. The chain's CDR3 is CASSPPDNLNTEAFF. Here the CDR3 DNA reads TGCGCCAGCAGCCCCCCGGACAATTTGAACACTGAAGCTTTCTTT.